Shown below are 18 T cell receptor beta chains from a single sample sequenced in a study of cytotoxic CD8 clonotypes in ibrutinib-treated CLL. Libraries were prepared by immunoSEQ multiplex PCR; TCRdb keeps only in-frame clonotypes and omits some of them. The table shows 40,000 to 55,000 clones, with less than 90% occurring only once. Sequenced here: PBMCs, sampled after 24 months of ibrutinib treatment. Receptors were obtained from a human donor with chronic lymphocytic leukemia.

This chain links TRBV30 with TRBJ2-7; TRBD1 matches at 9 bases. V trimming: 1 base; J trimming: 7 bases; junction bases outside the gene matches: 8. The CDR3 spans 14 residues. CDR1 is GTSNPN and CDR2 is SVGIG in the germline V gene (reference sequence). Here the CDR3 DNA reads TGTGCCTGGAGTGGAACACAGGGGGCGAAAGAGCAGTACTTC. Encoded protein: CAWSGTQGAKEQYF.

This chain joins TRBV6-1 and TRBJ1-5; maybe TRBD1 (5 bases). The CDR3 has 14 amino acids. V was shortened by 6 bases and J by 0 bases, with 9 bases between the two germline ends. CDR1 MNHNS and CDR2 SASEGT come from the germline V gene. The CDR3 coding sequence is TGTGCCAGCAGCCTAGGGGATAGCAATCAGCCCCAGCATTTT. This sequence encodes CASSLGDSNQPQHF.

This chain links TRBV5-1 with TRBJ2-1, with D possibly TRBD1 on 5 matching bases. There are 13 residues in the CDR3. Trimming took off 6 bases at V and 5 bases at J, with 12 bases between the two ends. The germline V gene encodes CDR1 SGHRS and CDR2 YFSETQ. The CDR3 sequence is CASTNTGDNEQFF. CDR3 DNA: TGCGCCAGCACCAATACAGGAGACAATGAGCAGTTCTTC.

J is TRBJ2-5 and V is TRBV20-1; 7 positions agree with TRBD2. The germline CDR1 and CDR2 sequences are DFQATT and SNEGSKA (reference sequence). The ends lost 3 bases at V and 5 bases at J; junction bases unmatched: 0. CDR3 size: 11 residues. CDR3 nucleotides: TGCAGTGCTAGCGGGAGGGAGACCCAGTACTTC. Its translation is CSASGRETQYF.

The chain uses TRBV7-9 and TRBJ2-1, with TRBD1 matching 7 bases. With 4 bases clipped from V and 8 bases from J, the junction kept 20 bases outside the gene matches. From germline, CDR1 is SEHNR and CDR2 FQNEAQ (reference sequence). The CDR3 is 18 amino acids. CDR3 sequence reads: CASSSNSRDSRLWDEQFF. For the CDR3, the DNA is TGTGCCAGCAGCTCCAACTCCCGGGACAGCCGGCTATGGGATGAGCAGTTCTTC.

The V gene is TRBV30, the J gene TRBJ2-2, with D perhaps matching TRBD1 (6 bases). The germline V gene has CDR1 GTSNPN and CDR2 SVGIG (reference sequence). The CDR3 spans 13 residues. Trimming shortened V by 4 bases and J by 4 bases, and 10 bases separated the two germline ends. The CDR3 nucleotides are TGTGCCTGGATTAGGGGGATCACCGGGGAGCTGTTTTTT. Translating it yields CAWIRGITGELFF.

The chain couples TRBV2 to TRBJ2-1, with 8 bases lining up with TRBD2. The CDR3 loop spans 12 amino acids. Trimming took 6 bases from V and 15 from J; bases not matched to a gene: 10. Germline V gene data show CDR1 as SNHLY and CDR2 as FYNNEI. CDR3 loop: CASSVIGTSLFF. The CDR3 DNA is TGTGCCAGCAGCGTCATTGGGACTAGTCTGTTCTTC.

This clone was seen only once. The rearrangement links TRBV2 to TRBJ2-7; tentatively, D is TRBD2 (6 bases). V lost 1 base and J 3 bases, leaving 10 bases between the germline ends. Germline V gene sequence: CDR1 SNHLY, CDR2 FYNNEI. CDR3 size: 14 residues. CDR3 coding DNA: TGTGCCAGCAGTGAAGGACGGGACTTCTACGAGCAGTACTTC. Its protein is CASSEGRDFYEQYF. The full variable domain, rest sourced from reference TRBV2 and TRBJ2-7, is EPEVTQTPSHQVTQMGQEVILRCVPISNHLYFYWYRQILGQKVEFLVSFYNNEISEKSEIFDDQFSVERPDGSNFTLKIRSTKLEDSAMYFCASSEGRDFYEQYFGPGTRLTVT.

The V call is TRBV30, the J call TRBJ2-5; TRBD2 matches at 9 bases. In germline, CDR1 is GTSNPN, CDR2 SVGIG (reference sequence). CDR3 length: 16 residues. The V and J ends lost 0 bases and 5 bases, in that order; junction bases with no gene match: 10. CDR3 loop: CAWSVPGSGSGETQYF. For the CDR3, the DNA is TGTGCCTGGAGTGTACCGGGTAGCGGGAGTGGGGAGACCCAGTACTTC.

This chain links TRBV9 with TRBJ2-1; 7 bases are a match to TRBD2. The V gene end was trimmed by 2 bases and the J gene end by 3 bases; junction bases not matched to a gene: 5. The CDR3 extends over 15 amino acids. Germline CDR1 SGDLS, CDR2 YYNGEE. The CDR3, as DNA: TGTGCCAGCAGCGTGGGAGGGAGCGTCTACAATGAGCAGTTCTTC. This codes for CASSVGGSVYNEQFF.

J is TRBJ2-3 and V is TRBV21-1; no check of the table's D call, TRBD2, against the DNA was made. TRBV21-1 is a documented pseudogene. The CDR3 extends over 19 amino acids. The CDR3 region has the DNA TGTGCCAGCAGCAAAATCAAGGTCGACCGACTAGCGACCACAGATACGCAGTATTTT. It codes for CASSKIKVDRLATTDTQYF.

The V gene is TRBV12-1, the J gene TRBJ2-1; TRBD2 reflects the table's D call only, with no check against the DNA. TRBV12-1 is recorded as a pseudogene. This CDR3 spans 16 amino acids. The CDR3 region has the DNA TGTGCCAGCAGCTTTGTGAGGAGGGCCTTCTACAATGAGCAGTTCTTC. Protein sequence: CASSFVRRAFYNEQFF.

This chain joins TRBV7-9 and TRBJ2-5; tentatively, D is TRBD2 (6 bases). Germline V gene data show CDR1 as SEHNR and CDR2 as FQNEAQ (reference sequence). Trimming took 10 bases from V and 5 from J, leaving 14 bases between them. The CDR3 covers 12 residues. Here the CDR3 reads CATDGGRETQYF. The CDR3, as DNA: TGTGCCACCGACGGAGGGCGGGAGACCCAGTACTTC.

The chain couples TRBV5-1 to TRBJ2-2, with a weak D call TRBD2 (6 bases). Germline CDR1 and CDR2: SGHRS and YFSETQ. With 0 bases removed from V and 0 bases from J, the gap between germline ends came to 21 bases. This CDR3 contains 20 residues. The CDR3 DNA sequence: TGCGCCAGCAGCTTGGCCTTGCGTCCCGGCGGGGCTACGAACACCGGGGAGCTGTTTTTT. Protein: CASSLALRPGGATNTGELFF.

The gene calls are TRBV5-1 and TRBJ1-2, with D perhaps TRBD1 (5 bases). This CDR3 is 14 amino acids long. The germline V gene has CDR1 SGHRS and CDR2 YFSETQ. V was clipped by 2 bases and J by 4 bases, with 12 bases between them. CDR3 DNA: TGCGCCAGCAGCTTCCGGGACTCATCCTATGGCTACACCTTC. Translation: CASSFRDSSYGYTF.

The chain joins TRBV7-8 to TRBJ2-7, with D unresolved. This CDR3 is 13 amino acids long. Looked up from germline, CDR1 is SGHVS and CDR2 is FQNEAQ. V was pared by 5 bases and J by 5 bases, with 13 bases between. The CDR3 region is CASSQNFRNEQYF. The CDR3 DNA reads as TGTGCCAGCAGCCAGAACTTCAGGAACGAGCAGTACTTC.

V and J are TRBV28 and TRBJ1-1; D gene unclear. This CDR3 has 12 amino acids. Deletions cut 3 bases from V and 3 bases from J, with 5 bases between. Germline lookup yields CDR1 MDHEN and CDR2 SYDVKM. DNA for the CDR3: TGTGCCAGCAGTTTCGGGGACACTGAAGCTTTCTTT. This codes for CASSFGDTEAFF. The full variable domain, in which reference TRBV28 and TRBJ1-1 provide the parts outside the CDR3, is DVKVTQSSRYLVKRTGEKVFLECVQDMDHENMFWYRQDPGLGLRLIYFSYDVKMKEKGDIPEGYSVSREKKERFSLILESASTNQTSMYLCASSFGDTEAFFGQGTRLTVV.

This sequence joins TRBV7-2 and TRBJ2-5; D gene unclear. Germline lookup yields CDR1 SGHTA and CDR2 FQGNSA. Trimming cost V 5 bases and J 1 base, with 14 bases left between them. This CDR3 is 15 amino acids long. The CDR3 nucleotides read TGTGCCAGCAGCCCAAGGCCCGGGCCCCAAGAGACCCAGTACTTC. This gives the protein CASSPRPGPQETQYF.